A single sample is the source of the 24 T cell receptor beta chains below, sequenced in a study of blood T cell repertoires in COVID-19. Generated by immunoSEQ multiplex PCR, the TCRdb table keeps only in-frame clones and is missing some. Of 290,000 or so clones listed, over 75% were seen once; the top ten hold roughly 1.1%. The specimen sequenced was PBMCs or T cells enriched from blood (not recorded which). Receptors were obtained from a woman aged 25 to 39 who had recovered from COVID-19.

The rearrangement links TRBV14 to TRBJ2-3; D is unclear. The CDR3 covers 12 residues. Germline values: CDR1 SGHDN, CDR2 FVKESK. V was trimmed by 5 bases and J by 2 bases, leaving 5 bases between them. The DNA for the CDR3 is TGTGCCAGCAGCGTAAACACAGATACGCAGTATTTT. Translating gives CASSVNTDTQYF.

This chain links TRBV12-3 or TRBV12-4 with TRBJ2-2; no definite D call. V was pared by 2 bases and J by 6 bases, with 7 bases between. This CDR3 has 13 residues. The CDR3 protein is CASSLIQSGELFF. The DNA for the CDR3 is TGTGCCAGCAGTTTAATCCAGTCCGGGGAGCTGTTTTTT.

The chain uses TRBV19 and TRBJ2-2, with TRBD1 matching over 8 bases. This CDR3 comprises 15 residues. The germline V gene encodes CDR1 LNHDA and CDR2 SQIVND (reference sequence). The trim removed 5 bases at V and 2 bases at J, leaving 4 bases unmatched. The CDR3 loop reads CASSLTGVNTGELFF. The CDR3 nucleotides read TGTGCCAGTAGTCTGACAGGGGTTAACACCGGGGAGCTGTTTTTT.

In the case of this clone: Different DNA sequences within this sample yield the same CDR3. The CDR3 sequence: CATSDPGLAGGNEQFF. CDR3 sequence (DNA): TGTGCCACCAGTGACCCCGGACTAGCGGGAGGTAATGAGCAGTTCTTC. The rearrangement joins TRBV24-1 to TRBJ2-1; 14 nucleotides match TRBD2. Looked up from germline, CDR1 is KGHDR and CDR2 is SFDVKD. This CDR3 region has 16 residues. V lost 4 bases and J lost 7; bases outside the gene matches: 5.

This clone was observed once. J is TRBJ2-1 and V is TRBV4-2, with 10 bases fitting TRBD2. The CDR3 sequence is 17 residues long. Germline-derived CDR1 and CDR2 are LGHNA and YNFKEQ. Trimming took 0 bases from V and 8 from J; bases not matched to a gene: 10. The CDR3 coding sequence is TGTGCCAGCAGCCAAGAGAAACTAGCGGGGCAAGGGGATGAGCAGTTCTTC. This sequence encodes CASSQEKLAGQGDEQFF.

The rearrangement joins TRBV28 to TRBJ1-4; no clear D. Trimming left V 3 bases short and J 10 bases short, with 6 bases between. The CDR3 spans 11 residues. Per the germline V gene, CDR1 is MDHEN and CDR2 is SYDVKM. CDR3 DNA sequence: TGTGCCAGCAGTTTTGAGGGAAAACTGTTTTTT. It specifies CASSFEGKLFF.

The chain uses TRBV20-1 and TRBJ2-5; 12 bases line up with TRBD2. The CDR3 is made up of 17 amino acids. Germline V CDR1 and CDR2: DFQATT, SNEGSKA (reference sequence). Trimming cost V 3 bases and J 5 bases; bases outside gene matches: 13. CDR3 DNA sequence: TGCAGTGCTAGTATACCGTCGAGACTAGCGGGAGTGGAGACCCAGTACTTC. It specifies CSASIPSRLAGVETQYF.

The chain links TRBV28 to TRBJ2-1, with D possibly TRBD2 on 6 matching bases. The CDR3 is 13 amino acids. Trimming pared 2 bases from V and 9 bases from J, leaving 11 bases between. CDR1 and CDR2 from the germline V gene are MDHEN and SYDVKM. CDR3 loop: CASSLPHGGEQFF. The CDR3 region has the DNA TGTGCCAGCAGTTTACCCCACGGGGGTGAGCAGTTCTTC.

In DNA form, the CDR3 reads TGTGCCAGCAGTTTATTAATAGGAGGGGTAAGGAGAATCTCAAGGGACACTGAAGCTTTCTTT. This gives the protein CASSLLIGGVRRISRDTEAFF. The chain is built from TRBV28 and TRBJ1-1; TRBD1 might be the D (5 bases). Looked up from germline, CDR1 is MDHEN and CDR2 is SYDVKM. Trimming pared 1 base from V and 3 bases from J, leaving 30 bases between. This CDR3 region has 21 residues. The full variable domain, with the rest looked up from reference TRBV28 and TRBJ1-1, is DVKVTQSSRYLVKRTGEKVFLECVQDMDHENMFWYRQDPGLGLRLIYFSYDVKMKEKGDIPEGYSVSREKKERFSLILESASTNQTSMYLCASSLLIGGVRRISRDTEAFFGQGTRLTVV.

This chain's CDR3 is CSASDRGYGYTF. In DNA, the CDR3 is TGCAGTGCTAGTGACAGGGGCTATGGCTACACCTTC. The rearrangement uses TRBV20-1 and TRBJ1-2; 8 bases map to TRBD1. V dropped 3 bases and J dropped 4; count of bases not matched to a gene: 1. This CDR3 contains 12 residues. Germline CDR1 is DFQATT and CDR2 is SNEGSKA (reference sequence).

Written as DNA, the CDR3 is TGTGCCAGCAGACAACAGGGGAATCAGCCCCAGCATTTT. This sequence encodes CASRQQGNQPQHF. V gene TRBV27 combines with J gene TRBJ1-5; 7 bases line up with TRBD1. This CDR3 comprises 13 residues. Germline CDR1 and CDR2: MNHEY and SMNVEV (reference sequence). V was pared by 6 bases and J by 4 bases, with 3 bases of the junction left unmatched.

This chain connects TRBV11-2 to TRBJ2-7; 10 bases match TRBD2. The CDR3 is 15 residues long. CDR1 and CDR2 from the germline V gene are SGHAT and FQNNGV. The V gene end was trimmed by 5 bases and the J gene end by 3 bases; junction bases not matched to a gene: 7. CDR3 nucleotides: TGTGCCAGCAGCCTTCAACTAGCGGGAAGCTACGAGCAGTACTTC. This encodes CASSLQLAGSYEQYF.

This chain links TRBV15 with TRBJ1-3, with D maybe TRBD1 (5 bases). CDR3 length: 17 residues. The germline CDR1 and CDR2 sequences are LNHNV and YYDKDF (reference sequence). Deletions cut 3 bases from V and 3 bases from J, with 18 bases between. CDR3 in DNA: TGTGCCACCAGCAGCGGGGGACTGACTGCGTATGGAAACACCATATATTTT. It codes for CATSSGGLTAYGNTIYF.

The rearrangement joins TRBV10-2 to TRBJ1-5; 7 nucleotides align to TRBD1. Trimming took 2 bases from V and 7 from J; bases not matched to a gene: 2. CDR1 and CDR2 (germline): WSHSY, SAAADI. The CDR3 length is 13 residues. The DNA of the CDR3 is TGCGCCAGCAGTGAGACAGGGGACCAGCCCCAGCATTTT. Its protein is CASSETGDQPQHF.

The chain joins TRBV19 to TRBJ1-5; 7 bases are a match to TRBD1. The V gene end was trimmed by 4 bases and the J gene end by 4 bases; junction bases not matched to a gene: 10. CDR3 length: 16 amino acids. Per germline, CDR1 LNHDA and CDR2 SQIVND (reference sequence). CDR3 sequence (DNA): TGTGCCAGTAGTACTGAAACGACAGGGTTTAATCAGCCCCAGCATTTT. Its translation is CASSTETTGFNQPQHF.

The V gene is TRBV10-3, the J gene TRBJ1-3; 7 bases fit TRBD1. Germline CDR1 ENHRY, CDR2 SYGVKD. V was clipped by 9 bases and J by 0 bases; unmatched bases: 5. CDR3 length equals 14 residues. DNA of the CDR3: TGTGCCATGACAGGGACCGGCTCTGGAAACACCATATATTTT. As protein: CAMTGTGSGNTIYF.

The genes are TRBV14 and TRBJ1-2, with TRBD1 matching over 9 bases. Germline V CDR1 and CDR2: SGHDN, FVKESK. The CDR3 runs to 15 residues. V was pared by 4 bases and J by 5 bases, with 8 bases of the junction left unmatched. The CDR3 sequence: CASSRPGTGTYGYTF. In DNA form, the CDR3 reads TGTGCCAGCAGCCGGCCCGGGACAGGGACGTATGGCTACACCTTC.

The chain carries TRBV15 and TRBJ2-2; D possibly corresponds to TRBD1 (6 bases). Trimming pared 0 bases from V and 3 bases from J, leaving 11 bases between. The CDR3 totals 16 residues. Germline CDR1 reads LNHNV; CDR2 reads YYDKDF (reference sequence). CDR3: CATSREGQADTGELFF. CDR3 DNA: TGTGCCACCAGCAGAGAGGGACAAGCGGACACCGGGGAGCTGTTTTTT.

This clone showed up just once. The chain has TRBV28 and TRBJ1-1; D may be TRBD1 (6 bases). V was cut by 5 bases and J by 4 bases, with 17 bases left in between. The CDR3 totals 15 residues. The germline gives CDR1 MDHEN, CDR2 SYDVKM. This CDR3 is CASSRPTGVGTEAFF. CDR3 DNA: TGTGCCAGCAGTCGCCCGACAGGAGTGGGCACTGAAGCTTTCTTT.

The gene calls are TRBV6-5 and TRBJ2-1; 7 bases are a match to TRBD2. V lost 5 bases to trimming and J lost 2 bases; unmatched junction nucleotides: 3. Germline V gives CDR1 MNHEY, CDR2 SVGAGI. There are 14 residues in the CDR3. The CDR3 is CASSTSVPYNEQFF. CDR3 DNA: TGTGCCAGCAGTACTAGCGTCCCCTACAATGAGCAGTTCTTC.

The genes are TRBV5-1 and TRBJ1-1, with TRBD1 matching over 8 bases. The CDR3 contains 13 residues. J gave up 8 bases and V 3 bases, and 6 bases lay outside the gene matches. Germline CDR1 SGHRS, CDR2 YFSETQ. CDR3 sequence: CASSYGQGVEAFF. As DNA, the CDR3 is TGCGCCAGCAGCTATGGACAGGGAGTAGAAGCTTTCTTT.

The genes are TRBV10-3 and TRBJ1-4; D unresolved. The CDR3 extends over 16 amino acids. V lost 3 bases and J 7 bases, leaving 18 bases between the germline ends. From germline, CDR1 is ENHRY and CDR2 SYGVKD. The CDR3 DNA reads TGTGCCATCAGTGATGGTCCGGGAAGTTTTTCTGAAAAACTGTTTTTT. Its translation: CAISDGPGSFSEKLFF.

J is TRBJ1-1 and V is TRBV15, with D perhaps matching TRBD1 (6 bases). V was clipped by 0 bases and J by 7 bases, with 12 bases between them. Germline V gene sequence: CDR1 LNHNV, CDR2 YYDKDF (reference sequence). The CDR3 is made up of 14 amino acids. CDR3 coding DNA: TGTGCCACCAGCAGAGAAGGGGGACAAGTTGAAGCTTTCTTT. Translation: CATSREGGQVEAFF.

The chain employs TRBV5-6 and TRBJ2-7; TRBD2 might be the D (5 bases). The V and J ends lost 2 bases and 2 bases respectively, with 11 bases between them. This CDR3 contains 14 residues. CDR1 is SGHDT, CDR2 YYEEEE, per germline. The CDR3 sequence is CASSLNGRTYEQYF. The DNA for the CDR3 is TGTGCCAGCAGCTTAAATGGGAGAACCTACGAGCAGTACTTC.